A single sample gave rise to the 2 T cell receptor beta chains below, sequenced in a study of naive CD8 T cells in extremely preterm neonates. Deliveries were elective term cesareans at about 35-42 weeks, with no labor or membrane rupture. The method was immunoSEQ multiplex PCR; TCRdb's version includes in-frame clones alone and lacks a portion of them. This sample has 6,500 or so clones; approximately 98% occur once, and the top ten carry just over 0.4%. Material: naive CD8+ T cells from cord blood. These receptors came from a newborn in good health.

V and J are TRBV5-1 and TRBJ2-3, with D uncertain. CDR1 is SGHRS and CDR2 is YFSETQ in the germline V gene. V gave up 4 bases and J gave up 0 bases, with 3 bases separating them. CDR3 length: 12 residues. The CDR3 DNA sequence: TGCGCCAGCAGCCTTAGCACAGATACGCAGTATTTT. Encoded protein: CASSLSTDTQYF.

This clone occurred once. V is TRBV9 and J is TRBJ2-2; 7 nucleotides line up with TRBD2. The CDR3 extends over 14 amino acids. With V trimmed by 0 bases and J by 4 bases, 0 bases remained unmatched. Germline-derived CDR1 and CDR2 are SGDLS and YYNGEE. CDR3 protein: CASSVAGGTGELFF. For the CDR3, the DNA is TGTGCCAGCAGCGTAGCGGGAGGCACCGGGGAGCTGTTTTTT.